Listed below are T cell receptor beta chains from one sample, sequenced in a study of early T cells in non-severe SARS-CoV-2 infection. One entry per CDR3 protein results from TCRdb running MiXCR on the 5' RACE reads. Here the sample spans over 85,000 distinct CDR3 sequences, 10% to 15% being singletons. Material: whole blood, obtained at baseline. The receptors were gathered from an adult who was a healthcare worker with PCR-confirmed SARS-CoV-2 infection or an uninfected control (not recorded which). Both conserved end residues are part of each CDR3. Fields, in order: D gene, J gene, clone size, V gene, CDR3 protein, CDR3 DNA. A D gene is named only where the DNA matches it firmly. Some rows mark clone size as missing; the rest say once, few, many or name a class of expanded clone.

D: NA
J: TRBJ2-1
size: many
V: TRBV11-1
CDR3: CASSLEGGYEQFF
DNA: TGTGCCAGCAGCTTGGAAGGGGGTTATGAGCAGTTCTTC

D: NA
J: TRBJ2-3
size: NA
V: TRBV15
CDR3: CATSRGGLADDITDTQYF
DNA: TGTGCCACCAGCAGGGGGGGGCTAGCGGACGACATCACAGATACGCAGTATTTT

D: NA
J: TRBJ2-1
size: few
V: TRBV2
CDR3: CASSGRDNEQFF
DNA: TGTGCCAGCAGTGGCAGGGACAATGAGCAGTTCTTC

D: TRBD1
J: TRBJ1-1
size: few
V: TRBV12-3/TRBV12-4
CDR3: CASSQHRGIGEAFF
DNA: TGTGCCAGCAGCCAACACAGGGGAATTGGTGAAGCTTTCTTT

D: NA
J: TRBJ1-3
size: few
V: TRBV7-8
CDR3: CASSLGGARGNTIYF
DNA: TGTGCCAGCAGCTTAGGGGGGGCGCGGGGAAACACCATATATTTT

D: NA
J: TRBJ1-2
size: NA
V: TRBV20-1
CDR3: CSASQTGDYGYTF
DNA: TGCAGTGCTAGTCAGACAGGAGACTATGGCTACACCTTC

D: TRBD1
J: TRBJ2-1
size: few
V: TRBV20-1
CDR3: CSARVPGQRDNEQFF
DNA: TGCAGTGCACGTGTTCCGGGACAGAGAGACAATGAGCAGTTCTTC

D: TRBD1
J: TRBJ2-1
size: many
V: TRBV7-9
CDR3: CASSQGAAVTYNEQFF
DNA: TGTGCCAGCAGCCAGGGGGCAGCGGTTACCTACAATGAGCAGTTCTTC

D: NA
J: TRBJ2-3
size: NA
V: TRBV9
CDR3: CASRYREDTQYF
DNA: TGTGCCAGCAGGTACAGGGAAGATACGCAGTATTTT

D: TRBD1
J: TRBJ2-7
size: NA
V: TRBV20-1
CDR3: CSAVTTDRGYEQYF
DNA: TGCAGTGCTGTAACAACCGACAGGGGTTACGAGCAGTACTTC

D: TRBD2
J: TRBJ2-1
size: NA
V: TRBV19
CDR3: CASSRTSWTSGGPRVNEQFF
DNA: TGTGCCAGTAGTAGAACCTCATGGACTAGCGGGGGGCCGCGGGTGAATGAGCAGTTCTTC

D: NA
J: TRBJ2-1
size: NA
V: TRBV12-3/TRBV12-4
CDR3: CASRLGNEQFF
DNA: TGTGCCAGCAGGCTAGGGAATGAGCAGTTCTTC

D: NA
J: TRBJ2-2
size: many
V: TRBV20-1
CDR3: CSVSPANTGELFF
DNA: TGCAGTGTGTCCCCCGCGAACACCGGGGAGCTGTTTTTT

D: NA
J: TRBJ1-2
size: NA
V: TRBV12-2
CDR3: CASRLARGGDGYTF
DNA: TGTGCAAGTCGCTTAGCGCGGGGGGGAGATGGCTACACCTTC

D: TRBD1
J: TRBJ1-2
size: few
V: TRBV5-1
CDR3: CASWDSLYGYTF
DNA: TGCGCCAGCTGGGACAGCCTCTATGGCTACACCTTC

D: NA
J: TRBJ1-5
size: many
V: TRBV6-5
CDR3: CASSPRGLNQPQHF
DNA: TGTGCCAGCAGCCCACGGGGACTTAATCAGCCCCAGCATTTT

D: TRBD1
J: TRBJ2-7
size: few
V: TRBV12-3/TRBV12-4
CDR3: CASSLSSGTGGSEQYF
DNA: TGTGCCAGCAGTTTAAGTTCGGGAACAGGGGGAAGCGAGCAGTACTTC

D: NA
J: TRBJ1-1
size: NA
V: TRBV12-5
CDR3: CASGFGFEAFF
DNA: TGTGCTAGTGGTTTTGGGTTTGAAGCTTTCTTT

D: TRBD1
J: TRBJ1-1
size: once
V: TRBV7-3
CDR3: CASSATGGDTEAFF
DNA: TGTGCCAGCAGCGCCACAGGGGGTGACACTGAAGCTTTCTTT

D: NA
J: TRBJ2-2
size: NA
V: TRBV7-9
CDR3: CASSSIAWQFTGELFF
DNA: TGTGCCAGCAGCTCGATTGCATGGCAGTTCACCGGGGAGCTGTTTTTT

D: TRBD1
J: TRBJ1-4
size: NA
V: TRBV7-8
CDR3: CASSPYPGGINEKLFF
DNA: TGTGCCAGCAGCCCATATCCAGGGGGAATTAATGAAAAACTGTTTTTT

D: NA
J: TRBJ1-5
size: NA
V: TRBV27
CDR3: CASNFRGPNQPQHF
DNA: TGTGCCAGCAATTTCCGGGGCCCCAATCAGCCCCAGCATTTT